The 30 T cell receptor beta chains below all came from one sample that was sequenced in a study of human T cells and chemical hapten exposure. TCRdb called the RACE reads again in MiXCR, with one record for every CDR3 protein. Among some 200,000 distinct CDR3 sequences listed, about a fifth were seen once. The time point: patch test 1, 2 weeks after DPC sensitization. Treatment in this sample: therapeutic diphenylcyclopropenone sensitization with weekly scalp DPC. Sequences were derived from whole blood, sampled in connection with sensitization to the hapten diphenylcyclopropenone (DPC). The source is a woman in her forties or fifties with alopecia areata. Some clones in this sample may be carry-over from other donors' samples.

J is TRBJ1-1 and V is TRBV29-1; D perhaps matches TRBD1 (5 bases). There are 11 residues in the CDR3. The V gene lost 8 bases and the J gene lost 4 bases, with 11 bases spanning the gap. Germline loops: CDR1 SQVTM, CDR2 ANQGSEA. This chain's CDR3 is CSTKTVTEAFF. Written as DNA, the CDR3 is TGCAGCACCAAGACAGTCACTGAAGCTTTCTTT.

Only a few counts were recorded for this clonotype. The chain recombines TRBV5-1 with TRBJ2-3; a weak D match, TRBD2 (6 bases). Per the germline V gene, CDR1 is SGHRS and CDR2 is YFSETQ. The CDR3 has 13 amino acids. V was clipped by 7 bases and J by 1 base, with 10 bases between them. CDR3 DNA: TGCGCCAGCGGGGCTAGCGGCACAGATACGCAGTATTTT. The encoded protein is CASGASGTDTQYF.

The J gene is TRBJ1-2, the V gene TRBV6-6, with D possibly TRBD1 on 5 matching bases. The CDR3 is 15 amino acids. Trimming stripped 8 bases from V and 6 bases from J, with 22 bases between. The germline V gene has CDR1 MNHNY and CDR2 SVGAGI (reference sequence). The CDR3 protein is CASSPRQGDVNGYTF. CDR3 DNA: TGTGCCAGCTCCCCTCGTCAAGGGGATGTAAATGGCTACACCTTC.

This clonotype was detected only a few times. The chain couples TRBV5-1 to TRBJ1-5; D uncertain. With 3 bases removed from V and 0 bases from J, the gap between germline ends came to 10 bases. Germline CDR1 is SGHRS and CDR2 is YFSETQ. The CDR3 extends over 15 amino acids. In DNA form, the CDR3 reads TGCGCCAGCAGCTCCGGATACTATAGCAATCAGCCCCAGCATTTT. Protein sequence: CASSSGYYSNQPQHF.

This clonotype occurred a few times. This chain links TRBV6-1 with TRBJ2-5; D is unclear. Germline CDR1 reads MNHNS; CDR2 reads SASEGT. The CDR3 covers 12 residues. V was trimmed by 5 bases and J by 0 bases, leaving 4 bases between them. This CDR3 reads CASSLNQETQYF. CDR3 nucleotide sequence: TGTGCCAGCAGTCTCAACCAAGAGACCCAGTACTTC.

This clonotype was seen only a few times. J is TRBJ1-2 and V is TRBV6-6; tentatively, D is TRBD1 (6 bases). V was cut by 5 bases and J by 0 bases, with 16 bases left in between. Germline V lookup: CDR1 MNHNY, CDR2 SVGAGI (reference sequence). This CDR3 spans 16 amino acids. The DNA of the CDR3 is TGTGCCAGCAGTCCAAGGACAGCCCCTTCTAACTATGGCTACACCTTC. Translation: CASSPRTAPSNYGYTF.

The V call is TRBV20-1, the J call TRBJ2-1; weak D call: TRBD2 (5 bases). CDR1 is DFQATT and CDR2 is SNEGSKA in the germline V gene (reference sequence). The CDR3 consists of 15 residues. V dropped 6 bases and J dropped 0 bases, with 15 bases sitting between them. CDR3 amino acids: CSALASNPSYNEQFF. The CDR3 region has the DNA TGCAGTGCCCTTGCTAGCAACCCCTCCTACAATGAGCAGTTCTTC.

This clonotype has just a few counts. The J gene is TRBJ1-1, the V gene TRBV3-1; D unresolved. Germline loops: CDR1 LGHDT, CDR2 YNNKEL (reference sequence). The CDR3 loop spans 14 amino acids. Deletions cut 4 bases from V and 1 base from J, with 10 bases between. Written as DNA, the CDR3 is TGTGCCAGCAGCCCGAAACATCAGAACACTGAAGCTTTCTTT. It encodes CASSPKHQNTEAFF.

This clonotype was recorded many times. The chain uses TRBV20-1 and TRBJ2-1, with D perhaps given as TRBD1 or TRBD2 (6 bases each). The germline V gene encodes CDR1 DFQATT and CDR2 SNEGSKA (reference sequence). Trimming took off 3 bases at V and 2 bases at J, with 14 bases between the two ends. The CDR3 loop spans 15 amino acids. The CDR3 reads CSARVEGGAYNEQFF. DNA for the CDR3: TGCAGTGCTAGGGTAGAGGGGGGCGCCTACAATGAGCAGTTCTTC.

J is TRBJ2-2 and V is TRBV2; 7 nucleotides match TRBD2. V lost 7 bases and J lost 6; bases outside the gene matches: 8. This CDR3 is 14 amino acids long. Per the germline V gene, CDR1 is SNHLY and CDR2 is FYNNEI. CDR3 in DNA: TGTGCCAGCAAAAGTAGCGGGTTGGCCGGGGAGCTGTTTTTT. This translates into CASKSSGLAGELFF. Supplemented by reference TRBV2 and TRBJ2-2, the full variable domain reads EPEVTQTPSHQVTQMGQEVILRCVPISNHLYFYWYRQILGQKVEFLVSFYNNEISEKSEIFDDQFSVERPDGSNFTLKIRSTKLEDSAMYFCASKSSGLAGELFFGEGSRLTVL.

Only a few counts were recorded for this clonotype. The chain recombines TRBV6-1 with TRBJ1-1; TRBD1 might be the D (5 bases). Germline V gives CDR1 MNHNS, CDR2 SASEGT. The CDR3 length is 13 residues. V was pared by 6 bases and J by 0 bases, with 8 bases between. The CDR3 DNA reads TGTGCCAGCAGGACAGACTTGAACACTGAAGCTTTCTTT. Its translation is CASRTDLNTEAFF.

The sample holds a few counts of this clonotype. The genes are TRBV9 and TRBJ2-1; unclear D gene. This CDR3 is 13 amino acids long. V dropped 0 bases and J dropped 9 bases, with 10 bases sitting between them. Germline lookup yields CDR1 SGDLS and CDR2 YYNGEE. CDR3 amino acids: CASSVGGRTEQFF. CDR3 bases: TGTGCCAGCAGCGTAGGTGGACGGACTGAGCAGTTCTTC.

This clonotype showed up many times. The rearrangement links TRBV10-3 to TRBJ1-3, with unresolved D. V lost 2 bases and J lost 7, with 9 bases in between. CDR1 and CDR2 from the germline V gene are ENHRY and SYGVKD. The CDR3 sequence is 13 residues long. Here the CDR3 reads CAISEGDPNTIYF. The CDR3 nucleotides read TGTGCCATCAGTGAGGGGGATCCCAACACCATATATTTT.

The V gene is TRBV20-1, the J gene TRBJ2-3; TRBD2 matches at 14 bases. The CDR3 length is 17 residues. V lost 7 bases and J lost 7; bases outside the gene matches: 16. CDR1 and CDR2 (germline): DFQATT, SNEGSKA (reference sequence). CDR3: CSVPFWGLAGVQHTQYF. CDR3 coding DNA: TGCAGTGTCCCTTTTTGGGGACTAGCGGGAGTACAGCATACGCAGTATTTT.

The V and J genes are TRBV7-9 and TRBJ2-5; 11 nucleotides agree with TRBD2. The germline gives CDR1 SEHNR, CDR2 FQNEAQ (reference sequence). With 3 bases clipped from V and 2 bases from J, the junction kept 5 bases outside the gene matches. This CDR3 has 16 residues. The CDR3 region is CASSFPLAGGQETQYF. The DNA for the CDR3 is TGTGCCAGCAGCTTCCCCCTAGCGGGAGGTCAAGAGACCCAGTACTTC.

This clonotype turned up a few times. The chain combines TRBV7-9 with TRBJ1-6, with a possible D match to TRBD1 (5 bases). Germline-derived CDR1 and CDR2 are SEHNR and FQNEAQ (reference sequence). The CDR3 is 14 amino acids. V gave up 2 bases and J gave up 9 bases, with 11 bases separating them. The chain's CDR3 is CASSLHQGSSPLHF. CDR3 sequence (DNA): TGTGCCAGCAGCTTACATCAGGGAAGTTCACCCCTCCACTTT.

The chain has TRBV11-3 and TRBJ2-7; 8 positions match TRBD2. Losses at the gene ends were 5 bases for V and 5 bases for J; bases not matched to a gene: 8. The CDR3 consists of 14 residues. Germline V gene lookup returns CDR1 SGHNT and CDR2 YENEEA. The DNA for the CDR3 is TGTGCCAGCAGCCCCCGGACTAGCAGCCACGAGCAGTACTTC. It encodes CASSPRTSSHEQYF.

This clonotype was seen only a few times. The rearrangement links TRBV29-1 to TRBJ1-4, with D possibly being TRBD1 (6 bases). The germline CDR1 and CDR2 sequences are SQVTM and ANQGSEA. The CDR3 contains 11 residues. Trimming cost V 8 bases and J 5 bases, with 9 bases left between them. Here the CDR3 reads CSYRENEKLFF. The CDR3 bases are TGCAGCTACAGGGAGAATGAAAAACTGTTTTTT.

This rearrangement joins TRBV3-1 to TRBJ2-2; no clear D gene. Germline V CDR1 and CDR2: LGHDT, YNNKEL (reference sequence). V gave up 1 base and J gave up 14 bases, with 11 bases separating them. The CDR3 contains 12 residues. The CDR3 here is CASSQVHSGLFF. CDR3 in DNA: TGTGCCAGCAGCCAAGTGCACAGTGGACTGTTTTTT.

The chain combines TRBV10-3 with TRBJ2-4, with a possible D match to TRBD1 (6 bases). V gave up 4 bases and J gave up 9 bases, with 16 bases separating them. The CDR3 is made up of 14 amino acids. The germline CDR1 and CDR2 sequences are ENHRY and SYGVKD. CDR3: CAISAHEQGGIQYF. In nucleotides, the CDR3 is TGTGCCATCAGTGCCCACGAACAAGGGGGCATTCAGTACTTC.

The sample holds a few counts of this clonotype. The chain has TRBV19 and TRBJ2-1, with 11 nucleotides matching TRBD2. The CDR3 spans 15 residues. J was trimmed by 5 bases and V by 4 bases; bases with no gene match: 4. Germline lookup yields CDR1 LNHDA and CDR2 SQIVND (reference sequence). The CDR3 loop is CASSRTSGPDNEQFF. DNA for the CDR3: TGTGCCAGTAGTAGGACTAGCGGGCCAGACAATGAGCAGTTCTTC.

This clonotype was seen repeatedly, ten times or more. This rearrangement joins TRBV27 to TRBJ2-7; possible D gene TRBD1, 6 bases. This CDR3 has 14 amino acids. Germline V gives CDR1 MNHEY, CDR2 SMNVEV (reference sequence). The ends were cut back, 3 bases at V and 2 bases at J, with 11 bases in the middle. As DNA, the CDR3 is TGTGCCAGCAGTTTTGACAGGTCTGCCTACGAGCAGTACTTC. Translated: CASSFDRSAYEQYF.

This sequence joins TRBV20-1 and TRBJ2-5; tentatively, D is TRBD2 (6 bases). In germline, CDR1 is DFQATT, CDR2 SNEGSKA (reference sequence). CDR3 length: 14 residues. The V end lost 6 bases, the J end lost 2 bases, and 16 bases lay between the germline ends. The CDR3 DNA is TGCAGTGCAACTAGCTTAAAGGATCAAGAGACCCAGTACTTC. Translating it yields CSATSLKDQETQYF.

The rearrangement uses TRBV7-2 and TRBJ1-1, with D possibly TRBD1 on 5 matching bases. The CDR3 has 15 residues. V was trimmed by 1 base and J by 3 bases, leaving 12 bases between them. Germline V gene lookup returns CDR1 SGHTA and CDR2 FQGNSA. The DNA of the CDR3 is TGTGCCAGCAGCTTAGGTCAGGGAGGATACACTGAAGCTTTCTTT. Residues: CASSLGQGGYTEAFF. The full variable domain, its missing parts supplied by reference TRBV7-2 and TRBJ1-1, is GAGVSQSPSNKVTEKGKDVELRCDPISGHTALYWYRQSLGQGLEFLIYFQGNSAPDKSGLPSDRFSAERTGGSVSTLTIQRTQQEDSAVYLCASSLGQGGYTEAFFGQGTRLTVV.

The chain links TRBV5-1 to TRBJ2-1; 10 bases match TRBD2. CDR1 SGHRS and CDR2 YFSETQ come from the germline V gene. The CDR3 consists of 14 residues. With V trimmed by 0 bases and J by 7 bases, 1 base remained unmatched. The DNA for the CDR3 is TGCGCCAGCAGCTTGGTACTAGCGGGAAATGAGCAGTTCTTC. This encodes CASSLVLAGNEQFF.

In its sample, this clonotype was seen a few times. The CDR3 loop reads CSVGQLDQPQHF. As DNA, the CDR3 is TGCAGCGTTGGACAGCTTGATCAGCCCCAGCATTTT. This chain connects TRBV29-1 to TRBJ1-5, with D tentatively TRBD1 (5 bases). The V gene's germline CDR1 is SQVTM and CDR2 ANQGSEA. This CDR3 is built from 12 residues. The V end was cut by 4 bases, the J end by 5 bases, with 9 bases between. Combining the CDR3 with reference TRBV29-1 and TRBJ1-5 gives the whole variable domain SAVISQKPSRDICQRGTSLTIQCQVDSQVTMMFWYRQQPGQSLTLIATANQGSEATYESGFVIDKFPISRPNLTFSTLTVSNMSPEDSSIYLCSVGQLDQPQHFGDGTRLSIL.

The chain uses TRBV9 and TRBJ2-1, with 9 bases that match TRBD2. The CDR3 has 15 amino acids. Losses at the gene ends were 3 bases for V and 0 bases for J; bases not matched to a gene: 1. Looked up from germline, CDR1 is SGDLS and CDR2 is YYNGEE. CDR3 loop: CASSDSGGSYNEQFF. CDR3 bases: TGTGCCAGCAGCGATAGCGGGGGCTCCTACAATGAGCAGTTCTTC.

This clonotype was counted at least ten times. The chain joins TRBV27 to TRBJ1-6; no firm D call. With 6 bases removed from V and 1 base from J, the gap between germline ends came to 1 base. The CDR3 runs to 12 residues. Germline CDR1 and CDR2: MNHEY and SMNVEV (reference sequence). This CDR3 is CASRSYNSPLHF. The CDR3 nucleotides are TGTGCCAGCAGGTCCTATAATTCACCCCTCCACTTT.

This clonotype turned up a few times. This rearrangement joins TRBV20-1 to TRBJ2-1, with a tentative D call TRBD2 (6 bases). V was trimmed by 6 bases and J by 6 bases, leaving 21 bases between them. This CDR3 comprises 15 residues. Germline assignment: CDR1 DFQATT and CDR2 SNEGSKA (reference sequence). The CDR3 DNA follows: TGCAGTGCAATACGGGGGATCGGTTTTGGCAATGAGCAGTTCTTC. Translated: CSAIRGIGFGNEQFF.

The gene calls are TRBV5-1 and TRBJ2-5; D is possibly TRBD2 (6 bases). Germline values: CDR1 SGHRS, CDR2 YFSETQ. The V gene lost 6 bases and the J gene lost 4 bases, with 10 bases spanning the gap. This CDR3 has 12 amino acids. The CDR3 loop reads CASTPGGETQYF. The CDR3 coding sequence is TGCGCCAGCACCCCCGGGGGAGAGACCCAGTACTTC.